Sequencing of this T cell receptor beta chain was carried out in a study of cytomegalovirus exposure and HLA in healthy donors. CDR3 length: 12 amino acids. Trimming shortened V by 6 bases and J by 3 bases, and 8 bases separated the two germline ends. CDR1 SNHLY and CDR2 FYNNEI come from the germline V gene. PCR involved 60 Vbeta and 13 Jbeta primers. Authors' processing steps: Among the unique TCR beta chains that a later analysis counted, 75 million to 85 million in all, about 11 million were shared. TCRdb's copy holds only in-frame clones and misses some; the assay was immunoSEQ multiplex PCR. V, J and clone size are taken as reported in that table, and D and trimming were inferred from the DNA itself. The sample has roughly 160,000 clones; under 90% are singletons.

The sequence came from a man aged 25 to 40 in good health and CMV-seronegative. Sequencing was carried out using PBMCs. This chain uses TRBV2 with TRBJ1-2; D remains unclear. The CDR3 sequence is CASSPRDYGYTF. The CDR3 region has the DNA TGTGCCAGCAGCCCCCGGGACTATGGCTACACCTTC.